This T cell receptor beta chain was observed in a study of blood T cell repertoires in COVID-19. Background on the study: The analysed material was cDNA or gDNA that came from T cells, B-cell-depleted T cells, or PBMCs.

Those enrolled, adults aged 18 to 89 years, came from about two dozen US areas. Participants' reported clinical history set cohort assignment. This clone was counted only a few times. Per the original methods: Quantification of nucleated cells was approximated via reference gene primer amplification. Sequencing used immunoSEQ multiplex PCR; TCRdb keeps in-frame clones, though not all of them. V and J calls plus clone size are reproduced from that table; the DNA served to infer D and trimming. The table has about 270,000 clones, just over 90% seen once; the top ten hold about 2.3%. V was clipped by 6 bases and J by 2 bases, with 10 bases between them. CDR1 LNHDA and CDR2 SQIVND come from the germline V gene (reference sequence). The CDR3 has 14 residues.

This TCR derives from a woman aged 40 to 50 with acute COVID-19. The chain carries TRBV19 and TRBJ2-2; no clear D gene. Input material: PBMCs or T cells enriched from blood (not recorded which). For the CDR3, the DNA is TGTGCCAGTAGCCCCTCGCTAAACACCGGGGAGCTGTTTTTT. Amino acid sequence: CASSPSLNTGELFF.